A selection of T cell receptor beta chains follows, all from one sample in a study of blood T cells in healthy people across ages. MiXCR, applied by TCRdb to the 5' RACE reads, yields one record per CDR3 protein. The sample has around 800,000 distinct CDR3 sequences, 40% to 50% seen once. The sequenced sample consisted of blood. These receptor sequences come from a man in his 60s in good health. The CDR3 runs from the conserved cysteine through the conserved F or W. The D gene is left open where the match is weak. Where a row states a size, it is once, few, many or the class of an expanded clone; other rows omit it.

>.|TRBV18|TRBJ2-5|.
TGTGCCAGCTCACCACGTACTTCGGGGAAGGGAGAGACCCAGTACTTC
CASSPRTSGKGETQYF
>TRBD2|TRBV20-1|TRBJ2-3|.
TGCAGTGCTAGTCCGACTAGCGGGGGGCCCACAGATACGCAGTATTTT
CSASPTSGGPTDTQYF
>TRBD1|TRBV7-9|TRBJ2-1|few
TGTGCCAGCAGCCGGGGACAGGTTTCCTACAATGAGCAGTTCTTC
CASSRGQVSYNEQFF
>.|TRBV7-2|TRBJ2-1|.
TGTGCCAGCAGCTTAGGGGGGGCGAGTAGGGAGACCCAGTTCTTC
CASSLGGASRETQFF
>.|TRBV6-5|TRBJ1-2|few
TGTGCCAGCAGTTACTTAGACAGTAACTATGGCTACACCTTC
CASSYLDSNYGYTF
>TRBD1|TRBV7-3|TRBJ1-6|few
TGTGCCAGCAGCTTAAGGGACAGGGGCCTATCCACCTATAATTCACCCCTCCACTTT
CASSLRDRGLSTYNSPLHF
>TRBD1|TRBV20-1|TRBJ2-7|few
TGCAGTGCTATCCTCGGACAGGGGATGAACGAGCAGTACTTC
CSAILGQGMNEQYF
>TRBD2|TRBV3-1|TRBJ2-1|.
TGTGCCAGCAGCTCCCGGGCGACTAGCGGCTCCTACAATGAGCAGTTCTTC
CASSSRATSGSYNEQFF
>.|TRBV18|TRBJ2-1|.
TGTGCCAGCTCACCCCAGGCTGTGGGCGGGGAGCAGTTCTTC
CASSPQAVGGEQFF
>.|TRBV5-1|TRBJ2-5|.
TGCGCCAGTAACCGAGGGGACACACAAGAGACCCAGTACTTC
CASNRGDTQETQYF
>TRBD2|TRBV12-3/TRBV12-4|TRBJ2-5|few
TGTGCCAGCAGTTCGCTAGCGGGACCGAAAGAGACCCAGTACTTC
CASSSLAGPKETQYF
>.|TRBV21-1|TRBJ2-1|.
TGTGCCAGCAGCAAAATAAAGGCCCCCCAGGGTTGTTCCTACAATGAGCAGTTCTTC
CASSKIKAPQGCSYNEQFF
>TRBD1|TRBV12-3/TRBV12-4|TRBJ2-7|few
TGTGCCAGCACCGGACAGGGAACCTACGAGCAGTACTTC
CASTGQGTYEQYF
>.|TRBV30|TRBJ2-1|many
TGTGCCTGGAGTAGCCTAAGTAATGAGCAGTTCTTC
CAWSSLSNEQFF
>TRBD2|TRBV25-1|TRBJ2-2|.
TGTGCCGGCAGTGTAGTCGGGGGGGCCGACACCGGGGAGCTGTTTTTT
CAGSVVGGADTGELFF
>.|TRBV5-1|TRBJ1-4|.
TGCGCCAGCAGCTTGACTAAGGGGAAGGAAAAACTGTTTTTT
CASSLTKGKEKLFF
>TRBD1|TRBV27|TRBJ1-2|.
TGTGCCAGCAGTACGGGACAGGACACCACCTTC
CASSTGQDTTF
>.|TRBV12-3/TRBV12-4|TRBJ1-4|.
TGTGCCAGCAGCTCCACCCGGGCCCTGCGGGAAAAACTGTTTTTT
CASSSTRALREKLFF
>TRBD1|TRBV6-5|TRBJ2-7|few
TGTGCCAGCAGTGTAACTCCCGGGACAGCCTACGAGCAGTACTTC
CASSVTPGTAYEQYF
>.|TRBV10-3|TRBJ2-5|few
TGTGCCATCAAGGCTCCGGATCCGAAAGAGACCCAGTACTTC
CAIKAPDPKETQYF